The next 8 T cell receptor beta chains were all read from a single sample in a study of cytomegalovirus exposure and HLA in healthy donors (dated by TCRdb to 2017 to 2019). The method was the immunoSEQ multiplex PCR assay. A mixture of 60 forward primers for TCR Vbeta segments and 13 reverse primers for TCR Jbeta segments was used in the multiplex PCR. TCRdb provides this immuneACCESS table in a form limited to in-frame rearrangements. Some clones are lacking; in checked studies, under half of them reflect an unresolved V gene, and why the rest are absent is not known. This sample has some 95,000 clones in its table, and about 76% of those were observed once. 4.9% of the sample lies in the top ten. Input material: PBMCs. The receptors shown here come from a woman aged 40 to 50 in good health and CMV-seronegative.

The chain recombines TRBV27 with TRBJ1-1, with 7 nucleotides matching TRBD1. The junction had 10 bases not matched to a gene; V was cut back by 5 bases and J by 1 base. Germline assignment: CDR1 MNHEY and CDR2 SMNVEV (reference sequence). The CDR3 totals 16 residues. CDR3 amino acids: CASSPLRGQENTEAFF. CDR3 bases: TGTGCCAGCAGTCCACTCCGAGGACAGGAGAACACTGAAGCTTTCTTT.

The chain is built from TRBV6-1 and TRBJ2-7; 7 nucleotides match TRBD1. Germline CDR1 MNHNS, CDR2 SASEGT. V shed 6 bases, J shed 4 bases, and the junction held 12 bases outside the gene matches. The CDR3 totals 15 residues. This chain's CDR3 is CASRESGGRWYEQYF. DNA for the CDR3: TGTGCCAGCAGAGAGTCAGGGGGACGGTGGTACGAGCAGTACTTC.

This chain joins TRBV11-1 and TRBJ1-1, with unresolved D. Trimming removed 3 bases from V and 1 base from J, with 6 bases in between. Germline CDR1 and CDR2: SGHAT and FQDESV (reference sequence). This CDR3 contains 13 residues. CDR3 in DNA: TGTGCCAGCAGCTTTCCGGGGAACACTGAAGCTTTCTTT. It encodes CASSFPGNTEAFF.

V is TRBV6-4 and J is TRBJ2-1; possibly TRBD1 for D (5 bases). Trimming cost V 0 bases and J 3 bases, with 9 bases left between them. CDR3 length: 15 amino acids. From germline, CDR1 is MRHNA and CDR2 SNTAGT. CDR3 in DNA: TGTGCCAGCAGTGACTCAGGGGCCGTCTACAATGAGCAGTTCTTC. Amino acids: CASSDSGAVYNEQFF.

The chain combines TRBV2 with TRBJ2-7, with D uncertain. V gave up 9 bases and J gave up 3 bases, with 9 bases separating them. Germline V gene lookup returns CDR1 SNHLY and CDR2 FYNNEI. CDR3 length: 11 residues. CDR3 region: CASTKLYEQYF. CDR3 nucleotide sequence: TGTGCCAGTACCAAGCTCTACGAGCAGTACTTC.

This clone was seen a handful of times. The DNA for the CDR3 is TGCGCCAGCAGCCCGGGAGGAGCAACCTACAATGAGCAGTTCTTC. Amino acid sequence: CASSPGGATYNEQFF. This chain uses TRBV5-1 with TRBJ2-1; 7 bases map to TRBD2. Per the germline V gene, CDR1 is SGHRS and CDR2 is YFSETQ. This CDR3 has 15 amino acids. With V trimmed by 4 bases and J by 2 bases, 6 bases remained unmatched. The full variable domain, its missing parts supplied by reference TRBV5-1 and TRBJ2-1, is KAGVTQTPRYLIKTRGQQVTLSCSPISGHRSVSWYQQTPGQGLQFLFEYFSETQRNKGNFPGRFSGRQFSNSRSEMNVSTLELGDSALYLCASSPGGATYNEQFFGPGTRLTVL.

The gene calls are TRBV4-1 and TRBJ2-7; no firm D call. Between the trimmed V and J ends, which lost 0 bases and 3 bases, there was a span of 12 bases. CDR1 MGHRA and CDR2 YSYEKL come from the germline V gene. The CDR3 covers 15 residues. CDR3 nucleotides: TGCGCCAGCAGCCAAGATGAGGCTACCTACTACGAGCAGTACTTC. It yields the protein CASSQDEATYYEQYF.

CDR3 sequence reads: CASSRGVARSQETQYF. DNA of the CDR3: TGTGCCAGCAGCCGGGGGGTGGCTAGGTCACAAGAGACCCAGTACTTC. The J gene is TRBJ2-5, the V gene TRBV7-9; 7 positions match TRBD2. The CDR3 loop spans 16 amino acids. Trimming cost V 5 bases and J 2 bases; bases outside gene matches: 11. CDR1 and CDR2 (germline): SEHNR, FQNEAQ (reference sequence). Drawing the rest from reference TRBV7-9 and TRBJ2-5, the complete variable domain is DTGVSQNPRHKITKRGQNVTFRCDPISEHNRLYWYRQTLGQGPEFLTYFQNEAQLEKSRLLSDRFSAERPKGSFSTLEIQRTEQGDSAMYLCASSRGVARSQETQYFGPGTRLLVL.